Listed here are 20 T cell receptor beta chains from one sample, sequenced in a study of OX40 agonist ivuxolimab in advanced cancers. Libraries were constructed by the immunoSEQ multiplex PCR assay. Imported from immuneACCESS, the table was reduced by TCRdb to in-frame sequences with V and J called. These copies leave out some clones; in studies compared against another copy, an unresolved V gene accounts for under half, and the cause of the remainder is not known. This sample gives about 2,100 clones in total; roughly 77% of them show up just once. The ten largest clones represent over 30% of the sample. The material was CD4+ or CD8+ T cells sorted from blood, obtained in a trial of the OX40 agonist ivuxolimab. The receptors were gathered from an adult with an advanced solid tumor such as melanoma, head and neck, liver or kidney cancer.

V is TRBV5-8 and J is TRBJ1-2; 7 bases align to TRBD1. V gave up 2 bases and J gave up 4 bases; unmatched junction bases: 8. CDR1 is SGHTS and CDR2 is YDEGEE in the germline V gene. CDR3 length equals 15 residues. The CDR3 loop is CASSFAEGTAYGYTF. Here the CDR3 DNA reads TGTGCCAGCAGCTTTGCGGAGGGGACAGCCTATGGCTACACCTTC.

This clone was seen just once. This sequence joins TRBV14 and TRBJ1-4; TRBD1 is a possible D gene (5 bases). Per the germline V gene, CDR1 is SGHDN and CDR2 is FVKESK. Trimming cost V 1 base and J 3 bases, with 15 bases left between them. The CDR3 consists of 17 residues. The CDR3 loop reads CASSQALTRAPNEKLFF. DNA of the CDR3: TGTGCCAGCAGCCAAGCCCTGACCAGGGCGCCTAATGAAAAACTGTTTTTT.

The chain carries TRBV11-2 and TRBJ2-1; D is ambiguous. This CDR3 has 17 amino acids. The germline gives CDR1 SGHAT, CDR2 FQNNGV. V was trimmed by 4 bases and J by 1 base, leaving 17 bases between them. The CDR3 bases are TGTGCCAGCAGCTCGGATCCCTCAGCCGTATCCTACAATGAGCAGTTCTTC. Translating gives CASSSDPSAVSYNEQFF.

The chain combines TRBV11-2 with TRBJ2-5; tentatively, D is TRBD1 or TRBD2 (5 bases each). Trimming took 5 bases from V and 4 from J, leaving 17 bases between them. This CDR3 region has 15 residues. Germline V CDR1 and CDR2: SGHAT, FQNNGV. CDR3 loop: CASSSNRRGRETQYF. CDR3 bases: TGTGCCAGCAGCAGTAATAGACGGGGCAGAGAGACCCAGTACTTC.

This clone occurred once. The chain carries TRBV7-2 and TRBJ1-4; 7 bases map to TRBD1. The CDR3 runs to 12 residues. V was pared by 4 bases and J by 16 bases, with 9 bases of the junction left unmatched. Per the germline V gene, CDR1 is SGHTA and CDR2 is FQGNSA. The CDR3 DNA reads as TGTGCCAGCAGCTGGGGACGACAGGGTCCGTTTTTT. The encoded protein is CASSWGRQGPFF.

J is TRBJ1-2 and V is TRBV27; weak D call: TRBD1 (6 bases). The CDR3 consists of 13 residues. Germline V gene sequence: CDR1 MNHEY, CDR2 SMNVEV (reference sequence). Trimming pared 7 bases from V and 2 bases from J, leaving 11 bases between. CDR3 amino acids: CASTDRFNYGYTF. CDR3 DNA sequence: TGTGCCAGCACAGACAGGTTCAACTATGGCTACACCTTC.

The chain recombines TRBV19 with TRBJ2-7; no clear D gene. The CDR3 is 11 residues long. V lost 4 bases and J 4 bases, leaving 5 bases between the germline ends. CDR1 is LNHDA and CDR2 is SQIVND in the germline V gene (reference sequence). Here the CDR3 DNA reads TGTGCCAGTAGTAAGGGTTACGAGCAGTACTTC. Translation gives CASSKGYEQYF.

The rearrangement links TRBV11-2 to TRBJ2-1; the match to TRBD1 covers 9 bases. This CDR3 has 16 residues. Germline V lookup: CDR1 SGHAT, CDR2 FQNNGV. J gave up 5 bases and V 5 bases, and 10 bases lay outside the gene matches. DNA of the CDR3: TGTGCCAGCAGCCTAACCCCCGGGACAGGGAACAATGAGCAGTTCTTC. It yields the protein CASSLTPGTGNNEQFF.

This chain connects TRBV2 to TRBJ2-1; D could derive from TRBD1 or TRBD2 (7 bases each). CDR1 and CDR2 from the germline V gene are SNHLY and FYNNEI. The CDR3 is 14 residues long. Trimming took 6 bases from V and 5 from J, leaving 14 bases between them. The CDR3 region has the DNA TGTGCCAGCAGGGGAGGGACAGATGACAATGAGCAGTTCTTC. The encoded protein is CASRGGTDDNEQFF.

V gene TRBV2 combines with J gene TRBJ2-1; weak D call: TRBD2 (5 bases). This CDR3 is built from 15 residues. With 5 bases removed from V and 0 bases from J, the gap between germline ends came to 11 bases. Germline CDR1 SNHLY, CDR2 FYNNEI. DNA for the CDR3: TGTGCCAGCAGTCTCCTGGGGAGCTCCTACAATGAGCAGTTCTTC. It yields the protein CASSLLGSSYNEQFF.

The chain employs TRBV27 and TRBJ2-5; D not resolved. CDR1 and CDR2 (germline): MNHEY, SMNVEV (reference sequence). The V and J ends lost 4 bases and 3 bases respectively, with 3 bases between them. The CDR3 sequence is 11 residues long. The CDR3 loop is CASSSEETQYF. The CDR3 nucleotides are TGTGCCAGCAGTTCGGAAGAGACCCAGTACTTC.

The J gene is TRBJ2-5, the V gene TRBV6-5, with D unclear. CDR3 length: 13 residues. CDR1 MNHEY and CDR2 SVGAGI come from the germline V gene. V dropped 2 bases and J dropped 0 bases, with 4 bases sitting between them. The CDR3 spells CASSYGDQETQYF. In nucleotides, the CDR3 is TGTGCCAGCAGTTACGGGGACCAAGAGACCCAGTACTTC.

This clone was detected once. The chain uses TRBV15 and TRBJ2-7, with D tentatively TRBD1 (6 bases). The ends were cut back, 0 bases at V and 0 bases at J, with 9 bases in the middle. Germline V gene data show CDR1 as LNHNV and CDR2 as YYDKDF (reference sequence). The CDR3 runs to 15 residues. The CDR3 loop reads CATSREEGGSYEQYF. CDR3 bases: TGTGCCACCAGCAGAGAAGAAGGGGGCTCCTACGAGCAGTACTTC.

The V gene is TRBV5-4, the J gene TRBJ2-1; TRBD2 aligns across 8 bases. V dropped 0 bases and J dropped 9; count of bases not matched to a gene: 5. This CDR3 is 14 amino acids long. Germline V CDR1 and CDR2: SGHNT, YYREEE (reference sequence). CDR3 sequence reads: CASSLGGLDGEQFF. CDR3 DNA: TGTGCCAGCAGCTTGGGGGGACTAGATGGTGAGCAGTTCTTC.

This clone appeared a single time. The J gene is TRBJ2-7, the V gene TRBV27, with TRBD2 matching 8 bases. Per the germline V gene, CDR1 is MNHEY and CDR2 is SMNVEV (reference sequence). J lost 4 bases, V lost 5 bases, and 13 bases had no gene match. The CDR3 covers 16 residues. As DNA, the CDR3 is TGTGCCAGCAGTACCAGCCAGACTAGCGCGGAATACGAGCAGTACTTC. Translating gives CASSTSQTSAEYEQYF.

In its sample, this clone was seen a few times. CDR3 DNA: TGTGCCAGCAGCCAACAGACAGGGGTGAACAATGAGCAGTTCTTC. Amino acid sequence: CASSQQTGVNNEQFF. The genes are TRBV7-3 and TRBJ2-1, with 8 nucleotides matching TRBD1. The CDR3 has 15 residues. Trimming at V came to 5 bases and at J to 5 bases, leaving 8 bases not matched to a gene. Germline V gives CDR1 SGHTA, CDR2 FQGTGA.

The rearrangement links TRBV9 to TRBJ2-1; D unresolved. The V end lost 0 bases, the J end lost 5 bases, and 6 bases lay between the germline ends. The germline V gene has CDR1 SGDLS and CDR2 YYNGEE. This CDR3 region has 13 residues. The CDR3 reads CASSVVPDNEQFF. DNA of the CDR3: TGTGCCAGCAGCGTAGTTCCGGACAATGAGCAGTTCTTC.

CDR3 sequence (DNA): TGTGCCAGCAGCTTGGGGGCGACACTCAGCACAGATACGCAGTATTTT. Protein: CASSLGATLSTDTQYF. V and J are TRBV5-6 and TRBJ2-3; D gene uncertain. Germline V CDR1 and CDR2: SGHDT, YYEEEE. The V and J ends lost 0 bases and 0 bases respectively, with 11 bases between them. The length of the CDR3 is 16 residues.

This chain links TRBV7-9 with TRBJ1-1; D remains unclear. Looked up from germline, CDR1 is SEHNR and CDR2 is FQNEAQ (reference sequence). The V and J ends lost 6 bases and 8 bases respectively, with 10 bases between them. The CDR3 has 11 residues. The CDR3 sequence is CASSWEQEAFF. For the CDR3, the DNA is TGTGCCAGCAGTTGGGAGCAGGAAGCTTTCTTT.

This clone showed up just a few times. The gene calls are TRBV19 and TRBJ1-1, with a weak D call TRBD1 (5 bases). Trimming pared 4 bases from V and 1 base from J, leaving 7 bases between. The CDR3 totals 13 residues. The germline V gene encodes CDR1 LNHDA and CDR2 SQIVND (reference sequence). CDR3 amino acids: CASSTGWNTEAFF. CDR3 sequence (DNA): TGTGCCAGTAGTACAGGGTGGAACACTGAAGCTTTCTTT.